A selection of T cell receptor beta chains follows, all from one sample in a study of blood T cell repertoires in COVID-19. Sequencing used immunoSEQ multiplex PCR; TCRdb keeps in-frame clones, though not all of them. The data show under 400,000 clones, with about 89% seen just once and around 9.3% held by the top ten. The sample was peripheral blood. These receptors all come from a woman between 25 and 40 years old with COVID-19, enrolled during active disease. Both conserved end residues are part of each CDR3. Fields, in order: J gene, D gene, clone size, V gene, CDR3 DNA, CDR3 protein. The D gene is left open where the match is weak. The size field is filled for only some rows; it gives once, few, many or a size class.

TRBJ2-3,TRBD2,.,TRBV6-6,TGTGCCAGCAGTCCGGGACTAGCGGGACCTGCAGATACGCAGTATTTT,CASSPGLAGPADTQYF
TRBJ2-5,.,.,TRBV12-3/TRBV12-4,TGTGCCAGCAGTTTAGCGTATGAGACCCAGTACTTC,CASSLAYETQYF
TRBJ1-1,TRBD1,.,TRBV7-2,TGTGCCAGCAGCGCCAGACAGGGTGGTAAGGACACTGAAGCTTTCTTT,CASSARQGGKDTEAFF
TRBJ2-1,.,.,TRBV12-3/TRBV12-4,TGTGCCAGCAGTTTTAGTAGCAATGAGCAGTTCTTC,CASSFSSNEQFF
TRBJ1-5,TRBD1,.,TRBV6-6,TGTGCCAGCAGTTACCGGCGGGGACAGGGGAATCAGCCCCAGCATTTT,CASSYRRGQGNQPQHF
TRBJ2-7,.,few,TRBV7-2,TGTGCCAGCAGCTTAGTTGGGGGAACAGGGACCTACGAGCAGTACTTC,CASSLVGGTGTYEQYF
TRBJ2-5,TRBD1,.,TRBV6-1,TGTGCCAGCAGTGAATGGGACAGGGGTATAGAGACCCAGTACTTC,CASSEWDRGIETQYF
TRBJ2-3,.,.,TRBV19,TGTGCCAGTAGTATAGGGCCTCGCTGGTTCGATACGCAGTATTTT,CASSIGPRWFDTQYF
TRBJ2-7,TRBD1,.,TRBV6-5,TGTGCCAGCAGTTGGACAGGGTTCGTGGACGAGCAGTACTTC,CASSWTGFVDEQYF
TRBJ1-2,.,few,TRBV30,TGTGCCTGGAGCCAGGGCACTAACTATGGCTACACCTTC,CAWSQGTNYGYTF
TRBJ2-7,.,.,TRBV5-1,TGCGCCAGCAGCTTGAACTTACCCTACGAGCAGTACTTC,CASSLNLPYEQYF
TRBJ1-4,.,.,TRBV18,TGTGCCAGCTCACCACCCAGCGGGACCACTGAAAAACTGTTTTTT,CASSPPSGTTEKLFF
TRBJ2-2,TRBD1,.,TRBV27,TGTGCCAGCAGCGACAGGGGGCCAACCGGGGAGCTGTTTTTT,CASSDRGPTGELFF
TRBJ1-1,.,.,TRBV5-1,TGCGCCAGCAGCTTGCCGGGTGCAGAAGCTTTCTTT,CASSLPGAEAFF
TRBJ2-5,TRBD2,.,TRBV11-3,TGTGCCAGCAGCCGCAGGGAAGCGGGAGGTCGAGAGACCCAGTACTTC,CASSRREAGGRETQYF
TRBJ1-6,.,.,TRBV7-2,TGTGCCAGCAGCCGGGACACGCATGGAAGGAATTCACCCCTCCACTTT,CASSRDTHGRNSPLHF
TRBJ2-3,.,.,TRBV28,TGTGCCAGCATGCGGGATCGGGCCACAGATACGCAGTATTTT,CASMRDRATDTQYF
TRBJ2-1,TRBD1,.,TRBV5-1,TGCGCCAGCAGCTTGGGAACAGGGGGGAATGAGCAGTTCTTC,CASSLGTGGNEQFF
TRBJ2-7,.,.,TRBV7-3,TGTGCCAGCAGCTTAACGTCCGGATTCGGAGAGATGCAGTACTTC,CASSLTSGFGEMQYF
TRBJ1-6,TRBD1,.,TRBV28,TGTGCCAGCAGTCCCGAGACAGGGCTGAATTCACCCCTCCACTTT,CASSPETGLNSPLHF
TRBJ2-2,.,.,TRBV3-1/TRBV3-2,TGTGCCAGCAGCCAAGATCCAGCCGGGGAGCTGTTTTTT,CASSQDPAGELFF
TRBJ2-5,TRBD1,few,TRBV2,TGTGCCAGCAGTGAATGGGACAGGGCCCAAGAGACCCAGTACTTC,CASSEWDRAQETQYF
TRBJ2-1,.,.,TRBV3-1/TRBV3-2,TGTGCCAGCAGCCAAGGGGGACAATCAGGTGAGCAGTTCTTC,CASSQGGQSGEQFF
TRBJ2-7,TRBD1,.,TRBV6-6,TGTGCCAGCAGCCAATCCGGGACAGGGGACGAGCAGTACTTC,CASSQSGTGDEQYF
TRBJ2-7,TRBD2,.,TRBV19,TGTGCCAGTAGTATGAATCGGGAGGGTAGCGAGCAGTACTTC,CASSMNREGSEQYF
TRBJ1-2,TRBD1,.,TRBV27,TGTGCCAGCAGGTCCATCCGTGGACAGGGGGACCTCTATGGCTACACCTTC,CASRSIRGQGDLYGYTF
TRBJ1-1,TRBD1,.,TRBV29-1,TGCAGCGTTGGATACCCGACAGGGAGGTACACTGAAGCTTTCTTT,CSVGYPTGRYTEAFF
TRBJ2-5,.,.,TRBV5-1,TGCGCCAGCAGCCTCCGTGACGGCGGGACCCAGTACTTC,CASSLRDGGTQYF
TRBJ1-6,.,once,TRBV5-5,TGTGCCAGCAGCCTCGGCACAGGATATTCACCCCTCCACTTT,CASSLGTGYSPLHF
TRBJ2-3,TRBD2,once,TRBV7-8,TGTGCCAGCAGCTTAGTAAGGCTAGCGGGAGTAATAGGGCAACTTGGTACGCAGTATTTT,CASSLVRLAGVIGQLGTQYF
TRBJ1-1,.,.,TRBV15,TGTGCCACCAGCCGCGGACGGGGGAACACTGAAGCTTTCTTT,CATSRGRGNTEAFF
TRBJ1-5,TRBD1,.,TRBV30,TGTGCCTGGAGTAGGGGGCCCAATCAGCCCCAGCATTTT,CAWSRGPNQPQHF
TRBJ2-7,.,.,TRBV11-2,TGTGCCAGCAGCGCCCGAGGGCACGCGGGCGACGAGCAGTACTTC,CASSARGHAGDEQYF
TRBJ2-1,.,.,TRBV7-2,TGTGCCAGCAGGCTCCAGGAATTATCCTACAATGAGCAGTTCTTC,CASRLQELSYNEQFF
TRBJ2-1,.,.,TRBV4-3,TGCGCCAGCAGCCCCGCGCTAGCGCATGAGCAGTTCTTC,CASSPALAHEQFF
TRBJ2-7,.,.,TRBV28,TGTGCCAGCAGAACAGGGTTCACCTACGAGCAGTACTTC,CASRTGFTYEQYF
TRBJ1-5,.,once,TRBV30,TGTGCCTGGAACCGAGGCCGCGATCAGCCCCAGCATTTT,CAWNRGRDQPQHF
TRBJ2-1,.,.,TRBV30,TGTGCCTGGAGTGAGTCCAGGGTTGGGGAGCAGTTCTTC,CAWSESRVGEQFF
TRBJ1-3,.,.,TRBV4-1,TGCGCCAGCAGCCAAGACAGGGGCCCTGGAAACACCATATATTTT,CASSQDRGPGNTIYF
TRBJ2-1,.,few,TRBV7-9,TGTGCCAGCAGCTTAGCTTTGGGCGGGGCCCAGTTCTTC,CASSLALGGAQFF
TRBJ2-7,.,.,TRBV28,TGTGCCAGCAGGGTACCCCAGGGGCAGTACTTC,CASRVPQGQYF
TRBJ1-3,.,.,TRBV3-1/TRBV3-2,TGTGCCAGCAGCCCCCTTCCGGGGGGGGCTGGAAACACCATATATTTT,CASSPLPGGAGNTIYF
TRBJ2-7,TRBD1,.,TRBV2,TGTGCCAGCAGTGTATGGCAGGGGGCGAGGAACGAGCAGTACTTC,CASSVWQGARNEQYF
TRBJ1-2,TRBD1,once,TRBV4-1,TGCGCCAGCAGCCAAGCACCGGGACAGGTCTATGGCTACACCTTC,CASSQAPGQVYGYTF
TRBJ1-1,.,.,TRBV28,TGTGCCAGCAGTTCCCCCTGGGGGCGCGAAGCTTTCTTT,CASSSPWGREAFF
TRBJ2-6,.,.,TRBV7-3,TGTGCCAGCAGCTTATCAGGGGCGTCTGGGGCCAACGTCCTGACTTTC,CASSLSGASGANVLTF
TRBJ1-3,.,.,TRBV10-3,TGTGCCATCAGCCACCAGATCTCTGGAAACACCATATATTTT,CAISHQISGNTIYF
TRBJ2-1,TRBD2,.,TRBV2,TGTGCCAGCGGGGGGACTAGCGGGATCGGTGAGCAGTTCTTC,CASGGTSGIGEQFF
TRBJ2-1,TRBD2,.,TRBV9,TGTGCCAGCAGCGTACTGGGACTAGCAAATGAGCAGTTCTTC,CASSVLGLANEQFF
TRBJ2-7,.,once,TRBV18,TGTGCCAGCTCACCACTAGCCCGCAACTACGAGCAGTACTTC,CASSPLARNYEQYF
TRBJ2-3,.,.,TRBV7-8,TGTGCCAGCAGCCTGAGATCCCTCGGCACAGATACGCAGTATTTT,CASSLRSLGTDTQYF
TRBJ2-5,TRBD2,once,TRBV9,TGTGCCAGCGGCCTAGCGGGAGGCGAGACCCAGTACTTC,CASGLAGGETQYF
TRBJ2-1,TRBD2,.,TRBV5-1,TGCGCCAGCAGCTTGCCTGGGACTAGCGGGAGCCACGAGCAGTTCTTC,CASSLPGTSGSHEQFF
TRBJ2-7,.,once,TRBV28,TGTGCCAGCAGCCCTACCATCTACGAGCAGTACTTC,CASSPTIYEQYF